Sequencing of this T cell receptor (beta chain) was carried out in a study of cytomegalovirus exposure and HLA in healthy donors. Study results and limitations: Clonal expansion was found to be greater in HLA-associated TCR beta chains than in equally common others in a later analysis. Analyses of presence/absence relied on an assumption of roughly uniform sequencing depth across donors. Prior analysis indicated that the majority of TCR beta V segments exhibited productivity approximately 90% or approximately 30% of the time.

CDR1 and CDR2 (germline): SGHTS, YDEGEE. There are 16 residues in the CDR3. The trim removed 4 bases at V and 6 bases at J, leaving 12 bases unmatched. A word on this clone: The antigen is not known.

The PCR employed 60 Vbeta primers together with 13 Jbeta primers. Produced via immunoSEQ multiplex PCR; TCRdb's table is partial and in-frame only. The table for this sample gives over 100,000 clones. The rearrangement links TRBV5-8 to TRBJ2-7; 11 nucleotides align to TRBD1. The origin of this receptor is a man between 40 and 49 years old in good health and CMV-seropositive. The sequenced material came from PBMCs. This chain's CDR3 is CASSNIHRTGGSEQYF. CDR3 coding DNA: TGTGCCAGCAGCAATATCCATAGGACAGGGGGCTCCGAGCAGTACTTC.